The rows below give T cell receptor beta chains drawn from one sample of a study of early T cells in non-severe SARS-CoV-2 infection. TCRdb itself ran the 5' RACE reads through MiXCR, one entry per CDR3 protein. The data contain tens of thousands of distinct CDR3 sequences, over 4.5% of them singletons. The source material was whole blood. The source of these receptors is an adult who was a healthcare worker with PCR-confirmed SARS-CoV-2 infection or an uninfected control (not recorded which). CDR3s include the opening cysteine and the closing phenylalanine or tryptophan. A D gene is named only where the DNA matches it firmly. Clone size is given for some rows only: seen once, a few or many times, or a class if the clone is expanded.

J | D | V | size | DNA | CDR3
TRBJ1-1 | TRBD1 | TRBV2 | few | TGTGCCAGCAGTGCCTACAGGGGCGACACTGAAGCTTTCTTT | CASSAYRGDTEAFF
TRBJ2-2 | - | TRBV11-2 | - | TGTGCCAGCAGCCTAGATAACACCGACACCGGGGAGCTGTTTTTT | CASSLDNTDTGELFF
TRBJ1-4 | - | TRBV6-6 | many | TGTGCCAGCTCGTCTACAGGTGTAGAGGAAAAACTGTTTTTT | CASSSTGVEEKLFF
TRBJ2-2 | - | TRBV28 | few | TGTGCCAGCAGTAGAGGCTGGGAGCTGTTTTTT | CASSRGWELFF
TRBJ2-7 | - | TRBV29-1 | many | TGCAGCGTTGAAGGTATGGGGGACGAGCAGTACTTC | CSVEGMGDEQYF
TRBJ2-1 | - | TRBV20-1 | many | TGCAGTGCTAGCAGCCCCACTATTAGCTCCTACAATGAGCAGTTCTTC | CSASSPTISSYNEQFF
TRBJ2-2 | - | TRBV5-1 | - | TGCGCCAGCAGCTTTGGTGGGAGAACCGGGGAGCTGTTTTTT | CASSFGGRTGELFF
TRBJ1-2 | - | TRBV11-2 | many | TGTGCCAGCAGCCCTTCCAATACGGGCCACTACAACACCTTC | CASSPSNTGHYNTF
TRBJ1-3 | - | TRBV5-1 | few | TGCGCCAGCAGCCCCTCGCCTCGCTCTGGAAACACCATATATTTT | CASSPSPRSGNTIYF
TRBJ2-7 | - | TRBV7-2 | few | TGTGCCAGCAGTCCAGTAGGTAGCAGGGTAGTTTACGAGCAGTACTTC | CASSPVGSRVVYEQYF
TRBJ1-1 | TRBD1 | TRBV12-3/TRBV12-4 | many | TGTGCCAGCAGCCCCTCCCAGGGACAGATCCGCTCAAACACTGAAGCTTTCTTT | CASSPSQGQIRSNTEAFF
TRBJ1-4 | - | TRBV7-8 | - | TGTGCCAGCAGCCCGGACCTGTCAGATGAAAAACTGTTTTTT | CASSPDLSDEKLFF
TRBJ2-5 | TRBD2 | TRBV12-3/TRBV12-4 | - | TGTGCCAGCAGTCCGCGACTAGCCTCCGAGACCCAGTACTTC | CASSPRLASETQYF
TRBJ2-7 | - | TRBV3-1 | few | TGTGCCAGCAGCCAAGGCCCTTCGGTGGGGGAGCAGTACTTC | CASSQGPSVGEQYF
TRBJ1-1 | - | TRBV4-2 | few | TGTGCCAGCAGCCAAGGCGCGGGAGAAAAGAACACTGAAGCTTTCTTT | CASSQGAGEKNTEAFF
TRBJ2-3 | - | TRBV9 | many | TGTGCCAGCAGCGTAGTAGGAGGGGAGTGGGATACGCAGTATTTT | CASSVVGGEWDTQYF
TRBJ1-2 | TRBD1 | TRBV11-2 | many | TGTGCCAGCAGCCACATAAGGGGGCGGGACATCGATGGCTACACCTTC | CASSHIRGRDIDGYTF
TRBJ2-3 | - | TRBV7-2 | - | TGTGCCAGCAGCGCTAATAGACGCACAGATACGCAGTATTTT | CASSANRRTDTQYF
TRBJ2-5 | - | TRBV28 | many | TGTGCCAGCAGGACTGGCTCAGAGACCCAGTACTTC | CASRTGSETQYF
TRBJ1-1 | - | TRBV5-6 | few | TGTGCCAGCAGCTTCGGACAGTCTCACACTGAAGCTTTCTTT | CASSFGQSHTEAFF
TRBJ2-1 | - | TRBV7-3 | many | TGTGCCAGCAGCTCAGGGCAGGCTACCTACAATGAGCAGTTCTTC | CASSSGQATYNEQFF
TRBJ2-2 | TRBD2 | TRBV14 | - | TGTGCCAGCAGCCGGGGCCAGCGGGGGAACACCGGGGAGCTGTTTTTT | CASSRGQRGNTGELFF
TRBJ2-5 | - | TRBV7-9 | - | TGTGCCAGCAGCACCACAGGGGAGGTAGAGACCCAGTACTTC | CASSTTGEVETQYF
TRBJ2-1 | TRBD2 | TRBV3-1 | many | TGTGCCAGCAGTTTAGGGACTAGCGGGGGCCTCTATGAGCAGTTCTTC | CASSLGTSGGLYEQFF
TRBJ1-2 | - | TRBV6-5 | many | TGTGCCAGCAGTTATCAACAGACTAACTATGGCTACACCTTC | CASSYQQTNYGYTF
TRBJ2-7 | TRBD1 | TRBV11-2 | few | TGTGCCAGCAGCTTAGATGGAAGACAGGGGAGAATCTACGAGCAGTACTTC | CASSLDGRQGRIYEQYF
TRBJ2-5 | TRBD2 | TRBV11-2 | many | TGTGCCAGCAGCCTGATCACAGCTAGCGGCGAAGAGACCCAGTACTTC | CASSLITASGEETQYF
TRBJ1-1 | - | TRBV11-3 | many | TGTGCCAGCAGCTTAGATGGACAGCCGAACACTGAAGCTTTCTTT | CASSLDGQPNTEAFF
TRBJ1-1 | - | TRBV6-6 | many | TGTGCCAGCAGTTCACAGGGGAACACTGAAGCTTTCTTT | CASSSQGNTEAFF
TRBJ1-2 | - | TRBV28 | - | TGTGCCAGCAGTTTTCCGACAGACATCGCTGTTAACTATGGCTACACCTTC | CASSFPTDIAVNYGYTF
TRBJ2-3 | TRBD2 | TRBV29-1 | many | TGCAGCGTTGCAGGAACTAGCGGGGGCCTCACAGATACGCAGTATTTT | CSVAGTSGGLTDTQYF
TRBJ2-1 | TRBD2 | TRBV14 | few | TGTGCCAGCAGCCAAGGAGGTAGCGGGGGGCCAATCTACAATGAGCAGTTCTTC | CASSQGGSGGPIYNEQFF
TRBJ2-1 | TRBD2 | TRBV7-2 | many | TGTGCCAGCAGTTGGACTAGCGGGGGGACCAATGAGCAGTTCTTC | CASSWTSGGTNEQFF
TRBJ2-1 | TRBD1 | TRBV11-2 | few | TGTGCCAGCAGCCTAGGGACAGGGGCCTCGGATGAGCAGTTCTTC | CASSLGTGASDEQFF
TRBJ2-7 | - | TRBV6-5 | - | TGTGCCAGCAGTTACTCGGGGGGCAGGGGACTCTCCTACGAGCAGTACTTC | CASSYSGGRGLSYEQYF
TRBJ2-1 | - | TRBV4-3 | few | TGCGCCAGCAGCCCGACTAGTCTGAATGAGCAGTTCTTC | CASSPTSLNEQFF
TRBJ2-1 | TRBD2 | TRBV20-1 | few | TGCAGTGCCAGGACTAGTGTCTACAATGAGCAGTTCTTC | CSARTSVYNEQFF
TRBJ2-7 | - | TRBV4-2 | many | TGTGCCAGCAGCCAGGACTCCCGGGCTAGGGGCACCTACGAGCAGTACTTC | CASSQDSRARGTYEQYF
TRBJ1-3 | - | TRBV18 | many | TGTGCCAGCTCACCACCGTCGTCCTCTGGAAACACCATATATTTT | CASSPPSSSGNTIYF
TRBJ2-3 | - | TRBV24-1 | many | TGTGCCACCAGTGATCCACCACCAGATACGCAGTATTTT | CATSDPPPDTQYF
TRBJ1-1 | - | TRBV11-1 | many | TGTGCCAGCAGCTCGGACACCTTTGGGGGAGACACTGAAGCTTTCTTT | CASSSDTFGGDTEAFF
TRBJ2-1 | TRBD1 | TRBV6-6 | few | TGTGCCAGCAGCAGGGACAGGGGCTACAATGAGCAGTTCTTC | CASSRDRGYNEQFF
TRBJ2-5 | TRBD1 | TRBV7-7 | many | TGTGCCAGCAGCTTCACGGACAGGGCGACCCAGTACTTC | CASSFTDRATQYF
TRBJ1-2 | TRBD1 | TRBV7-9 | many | TGTGCCAGCAGCCAATTGACGGGACAGGGGTTCTATGGCTACACCTTC | CASSQLTGQGFYGYTF
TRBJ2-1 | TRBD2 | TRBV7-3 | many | TGTGCCAGCAGCCCAAGTGCGGGGGGGCAGTTCTTC | CASSPSAGGQFF
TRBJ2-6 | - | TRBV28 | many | TGTGCCAGCAGCCGGGACCCCCGGAGCTCTGGGGCCAACGTCCTGACTTTC | CASSRDPRSSGANVLTF
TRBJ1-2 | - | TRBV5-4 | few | TGTGCCAGCAGCTTGGCTTCTGATCGTGGGTATGGCTACACCTTC | CASSLASDRGYGYTF
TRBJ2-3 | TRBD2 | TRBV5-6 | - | TGTGCCAGCAGCTCCGGACTAGCGGGGGGCCCAGGGGGTGGCACAGATACGCAGTATTTT | CASSSGLAGGPGGGTDTQYF
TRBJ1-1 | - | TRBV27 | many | TGTGCCAGCCGCTTCACCCGCCGGGGGATGATGATGAACACTGAAGCTTTCTTT | CASRFTRRGMMMNTEAFF
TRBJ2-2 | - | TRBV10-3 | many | TGTGCCACCTCCTTTCGACCCGATGGCGGGGAGCTGTTTTTT | CATSFRPDGGELFF
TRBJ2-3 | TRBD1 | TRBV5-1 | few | TGCGCCAGCAGCTGGACAGGGGGAACAGATACGCAGTATTTT | CASSWTGGTDTQYF
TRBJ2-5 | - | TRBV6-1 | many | TGTGCCAGCAGGCTCGGACGGCAAGAGACCCAGTACTTC | CASRLGRQETQYF
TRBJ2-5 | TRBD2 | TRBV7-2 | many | TGTGCCAGCAGCTTAAGAGCTAGCGGGCGGCTGGGGGAGACCCAGTACTTC | CASSLRASGRLGETQYF
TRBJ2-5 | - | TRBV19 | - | TGTGCCAGTGGTTGGAGCGGCCAAGAGACCCAGTACTTC | CASGWSGQETQYF
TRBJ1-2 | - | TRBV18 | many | TGTGCCAGCTCACCAGAGACAGGAGTCTATAACTATGGCTACACCTTC | CASSPETGVYNYGYTF